The T cell receptor beta chain under discussion was sequenced for a study of T cells expressing NK-cell markers. Study overall: With respect to HCMV, most of the eight sequenced donors were seropositive, and one was seronegative.

Synthesis of TCR beta cDNA relied on 5'RACE template switching carrying UMIs. TCRdb re-called the 5' RACE reads and shows each CDR3 protein once, DNA omitted. The sample totals over 120,000 distinct CDR3 sequences. The sequenced material came from blood T cells: a sorted CD56 or NKG2C T cell subset, CD4+ or CD8+ T cells, or bulk PBMC T cells (not recorded which). The receptor was isolated from a man aged 18 to 35 in good health.

The CDR3 is CASSPRTKQETQYF. The chain is built from TRBV13 and TRBJ2-5; TCRdb's D call of TRBD2 is untestable without DNA. CDR1 and CDR2 (germline): PRHDT, FYEKMQ (reference sequence). This CDR3 is 14 amino acids long.